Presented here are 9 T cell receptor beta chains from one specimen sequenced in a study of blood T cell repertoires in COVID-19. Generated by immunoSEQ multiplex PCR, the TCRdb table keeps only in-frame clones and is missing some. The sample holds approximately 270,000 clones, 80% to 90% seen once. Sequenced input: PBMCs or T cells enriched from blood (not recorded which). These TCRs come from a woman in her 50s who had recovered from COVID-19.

The CDR3 nucleotides are TGTGCCAGCTCACTCGTCCTCCCCTCCGTGAACACTGAAGCTTTCTTT. Encoded protein: CASSLVLPSVNTEAFF. This chain joins TRBV18 and TRBJ1-1; D remains ambiguous. CDR1 KGHSH and CDR2 LQKENI come from the germline V gene. The CDR3 loop spans 16 amino acids. Trimming removed 4 bases from V and 0 bases from J, with 15 bases in between.

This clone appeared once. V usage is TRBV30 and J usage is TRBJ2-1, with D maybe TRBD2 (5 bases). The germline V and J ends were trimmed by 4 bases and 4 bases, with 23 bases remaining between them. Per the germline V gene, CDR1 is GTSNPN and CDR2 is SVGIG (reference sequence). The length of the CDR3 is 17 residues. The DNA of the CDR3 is TGTGCCTGGACCCGGGGAGAAGGCCACGGCCCATACAATGAGCAGTTCTTC. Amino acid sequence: CAWTRGEGHGPYNEQFF.

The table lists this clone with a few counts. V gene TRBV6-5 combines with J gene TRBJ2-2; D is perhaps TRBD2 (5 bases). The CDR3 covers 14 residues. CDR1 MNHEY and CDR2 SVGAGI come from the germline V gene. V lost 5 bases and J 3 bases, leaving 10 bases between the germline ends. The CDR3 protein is CASSPRRYTGELFF. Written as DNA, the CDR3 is TGTGCCAGCAGTCCCCGGAGGTACACCGGGGAGCTGTTTTTT.

The CDR3 sequence: CASSHFMRVSSYNEQFF. The CDR3 nucleotides are TGTGCCAGCAGCCACTTCATGCGGGTCAGCTCCTACAATGAGCAGTTCTTC. The chain combines TRBV3-1 (or the pseudogene TRBV3-2) with TRBJ2-1; tentative D call: TRBD2 (5 bases). This CDR3 has 17 residues. In germline, CDR1 is LGHDT, CDR2 YNNKEL (reference sequence). Trimming left V 3 bases short and J 0 bases short, with 15 bases between.

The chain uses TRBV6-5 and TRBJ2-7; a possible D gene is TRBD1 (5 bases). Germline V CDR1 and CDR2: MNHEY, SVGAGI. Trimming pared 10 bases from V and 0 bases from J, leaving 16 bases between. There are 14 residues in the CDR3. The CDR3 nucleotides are TGTGCCACTCAAGGACGGACAAGCTCCTACGAGCAGTACTTC. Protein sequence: CATQGRTSSYEQYF.

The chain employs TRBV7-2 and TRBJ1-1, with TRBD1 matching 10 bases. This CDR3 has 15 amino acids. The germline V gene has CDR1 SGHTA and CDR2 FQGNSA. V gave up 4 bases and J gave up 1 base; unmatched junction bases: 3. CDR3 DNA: TGTGCCAGCAGCTCCAGGACAGGGGGGAACACTGAAGCTTTCTTT. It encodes CASSSRTGGNTEAFF.

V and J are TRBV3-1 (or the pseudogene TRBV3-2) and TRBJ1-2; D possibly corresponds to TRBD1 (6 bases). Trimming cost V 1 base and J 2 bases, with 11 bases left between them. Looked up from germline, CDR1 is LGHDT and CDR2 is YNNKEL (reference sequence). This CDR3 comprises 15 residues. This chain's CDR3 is CASSQVSGVNYGYTF. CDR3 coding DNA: TGTGCCAGCAGCCAAGTATCAGGGGTCAACTATGGCTACACCTTC.

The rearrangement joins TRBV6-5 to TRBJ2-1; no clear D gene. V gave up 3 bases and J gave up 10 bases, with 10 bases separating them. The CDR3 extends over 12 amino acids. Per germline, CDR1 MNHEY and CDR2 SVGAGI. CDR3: CASSYSGSEQFF. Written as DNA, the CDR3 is TGTGCCAGCAGTTATTCCGGGTCAGAGCAGTTCTTC.

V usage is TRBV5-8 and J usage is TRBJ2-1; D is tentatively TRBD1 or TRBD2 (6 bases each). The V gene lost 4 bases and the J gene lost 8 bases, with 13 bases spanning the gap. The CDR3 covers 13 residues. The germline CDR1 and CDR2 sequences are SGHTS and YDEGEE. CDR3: CASSMEGVDEQFF. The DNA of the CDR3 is TGTGCCAGCAGCATGGAGGGGGTCGATGAGCAGTTCTTC.